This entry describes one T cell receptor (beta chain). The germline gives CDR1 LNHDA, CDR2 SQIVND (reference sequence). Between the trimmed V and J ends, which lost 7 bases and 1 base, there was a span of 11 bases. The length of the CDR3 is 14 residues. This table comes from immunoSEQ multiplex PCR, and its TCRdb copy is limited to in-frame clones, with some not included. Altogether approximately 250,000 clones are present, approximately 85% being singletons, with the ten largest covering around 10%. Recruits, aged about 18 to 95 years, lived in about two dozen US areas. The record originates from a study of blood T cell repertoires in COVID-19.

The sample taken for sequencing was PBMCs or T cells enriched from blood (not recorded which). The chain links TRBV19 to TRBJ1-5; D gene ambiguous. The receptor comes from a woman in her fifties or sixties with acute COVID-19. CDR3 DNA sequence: TGTGCCAGTACCACCGTCCGGAGCAATCAGCCCCAGCATTTT. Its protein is CASTTVRSNQPQHF.